This TCR beta chain originates from a study of T cell changes during pregnancy in multiple sclerosis. Some clones are missing from TCRdb's copy, which holds only in-frame ones; the method was immunoSEQ multiplex PCR. This table holds tens of thousands of clones, roughly 93% found once. The CDR3 has 17 amino acids. Germline V gene sequence: CDR1 KGHSH, CDR2 LQKENI. The germline V and J ends were trimmed by 0 bases and 3 bases, with 17 bases remaining between them. The sequence was collected from a female donor with multiple sclerosis, enrolled in a pregnancy study. The chain couples TRBV18 to TRBJ2-5, with a weak D call TRBD2 (5 bases). The sequencing here drew on peripheral blood, taken in the second trimester of pregnancy. CDR3 loop: CASSPPMRSSAKETQYF. CDR3 sequence (DNA): TGTGCCAGCTCACCACCGATGCGGAGTAGCGCAAAAGAGACCCAGTACTTC.